The TCR beta chain described here comes from a study of T cell responses to AZD1222 COVID-19 vaccine. The CDR3 sequence is 15 residues long. The V gene end was trimmed by 1 base and the J gene end by 5 bases; junction bases not matched to a gene: 3. Germline V lookup: CDR1 LGHDT, CDR2 YNNKEL (reference sequence). Sequencing was performed with immunoSEQ multiplex PCR; in TCRdb, only in-frame clones are kept and a portion is missing. Of about 85,000 clones in the sample, roughly 85% were seen once. This clone has a single count. The antigen remains undetermined. Study-wide points: Distributed over spike, vaccine-associated CD4 TCRs predominated at 160-218 and 743-854. Only five to seven individuals given AZD1222 were seropositive at baseline. The donors showed a predominance of white British ancestry and of females, with possible underestimation of clonal diversity.

The rearrangement joins TRBV3-1 (or the pseudogene TRBV3-2) to TRBJ2-1, with 9 bases matching TRBD2. The sequence derives from an adult who received the AZD1222 COVID-19 vaccine. The sample consisted of peripheral blood, taken 28 days after the second AZD1222 dose. This CDR3 reads CASSQGLAENNEQFF. CDR3 coding DNA: TGTGCCAGCAGCCAAGGACTAGCGGAGAACAATGAGCAGTTCTTC.